A single sample gave rise to the 27 T cell receptor beta chains below, sequenced in a study of T cell changes during pregnancy in multiple sclerosis. Using immunoSEQ multiplex PCR, the repertoire was profiled, and TCRdb retains in-frame clones only, with some absent. The sample holds fewer than 90,000 clones, around 94% seen once. This specimen consisted of peripheral blood, obtained in the third trimester of pregnancy. The receptors here all came from a female donor with multiple sclerosis, enrolled in a pregnancy study.

V usage is TRBV2 and J usage is TRBJ2-5; 11 nucleotides agree with TRBD1. The J segment lost 4 bases and the V segment lost 6 bases, leaving 7 bases of the junction unmatched. Germline CDR1 SNHLY, CDR2 FYNNEI. The CDR3 length is 15 residues. CDR3 sequence: CASSPGTGGSETQYF. CDR3 DNA sequence: TGTGCCAGCAGCCCGGGGACAGGGGGTTCAGAGACCCAGTACTTC.

The V call is TRBV23-1, the J call TRBJ2-1; a weak D match, TRBD2 (6 bases). TRBV23-1 is classed as an ORF, of uncertain function. The CDR3 totals 14 residues. Trimming took 4 bases from V and 8 from J, leaving 15 bases between them. CDR3 loop: CASSLGREKDEQFF. Here the CDR3 DNA reads TGCGCCAGCAGTCTCGGTCGGGAGAAGGATGAGCAGTTCTTC.

The table lists this clone with a few counts. The chain joins TRBV30 to TRBJ1-3; D remains unclear. The ends were cut back, 4 bases at V and 4 bases at J, with 8 bases in the middle. The V gene's germline CDR1 is GTSNPN and CDR2 SVGIG (reference sequence). The CDR3 covers 12 residues. The CDR3 DNA reads TGTGCCTGGAAAAATTCAGGAAACACCATATATTTT. Protein sequence: CAWKNSGNTIYF. The full variable domain, rest sourced from reference TRBV30 and TRBJ1-3, is SQTIHQWPATLVQPVGSPLSLECTVEGTSNPNLYWYRQAAGRGLQLLFYSVGIGQISSEVPQNLSASRPQDRQFILSSKKLLLSDSGFYLCAWKNSGNTIYFGEGSWLTVV.

This chain joins TRBV10-1 and TRBJ2-3; D remains unclear. Trimming pared 3 bases from V and 2 bases from J, leaving 9 bases between. The CDR3 is 14 amino acids. CDR1 and CDR2 from the germline V gene are WNHNN and SYGVQD (reference sequence). CDR3 bases: TGCGCCAGCAGTGATTCTAGACCCACAGATACGCAGTATTTT. Amino acids: CASSDSRPTDTQYF.

The CDR3 region has the DNA TGTGCCAGCAGCTTAGGACAGGGGAATGAAAAACTGTTTTTT. It is translated as CASSLGQGNEKLFF. The chain employs TRBV7-6 and TRBJ1-4; 8 bases match TRBD1. In germline, CDR1 is SGHVS, CDR2 FNYEAQ. J lost 5 bases, V lost 1 base, and 0 bases had no gene match. This CDR3 spans 14 amino acids.

The rearrangement uses TRBV6-5 and TRBJ2-7, with D possibly being TRBD1 (5 bases). CDR1 and CDR2 from the germline V gene are MNHEY and SVGAGI. This CDR3 is 13 amino acids long. The V end lost 8 bases, the J end lost 0 bases, and 11 bases lay between the germline ends. CDR3 nucleotides: TGTGCCAGCGCCCGGACATTCTCCTACGAGCAGTACTTC. Amino acids: CASARTFSYEQYF.

This chain connects TRBV5-4 to TRBJ2-1; weak D call: TRBD2 (5 bases). The V end lost 2 bases, the J end lost 5 bases, and 8 bases lay between the germline ends. Germline V CDR1 and CDR2: SGHNT, YYREEE (reference sequence). CDR3 length: 13 amino acids. The CDR3, as DNA: TGTGCCAGCAGCTTTGGGAGAGACAATGAGCAGTTCTTC. Protein sequence: CASSFGRDNEQFF.

J is TRBJ2-2 and V is TRBV6-1, with D tentatively TRBD1 (5 bases). Germline values: CDR1 MNHNS, CDR2 SASEGT. Trimming left V 2 bases short and J 8 bases short, with 15 bases between. The CDR3 is made up of 15 amino acids. The chain's CDR3 is CASSELNGASGELFF. As DNA, the CDR3 is TGTGCCAGCAGTGAACTTAATGGGGCGTCAGGGGAGCTGTTTTTT.

About this clone: Other nucleotide sequences in the sample specify the same CDR3. Here the CDR3 reads CASSLAGGTNEQFF. CDR3 DNA sequence: TGCGCCAGCAGCTTGGCCGGCGGAACCAATGAGCAGTTCTTC. The chain uses TRBV5-1 and TRBJ2-1, with D uncertain. The ends were cut back, 0 bases at V and 6 bases at J, with 10 bases in the middle. CDR3 size: 14 residues. Germline V gene lookup returns CDR1 SGHRS and CDR2 YFSETQ. The full variable domain, rest sourced from reference TRBV5-1 and TRBJ2-1, is KAGVTQTPRYLIKTRGQQVTLSCSPISGHRSVSWYQQTPGQGLQFLFEYFSETQRNKGNFPGRFSGRQFSNSRSEMNVSTLELGDSALYLCASSLAGGTNEQFFGPGTRLTVL.

CDR3 sequence reads: CASSFGTGDTGELFF. Written as DNA, the CDR3 is TGTGCCAGCAGCTTTGGGACAGGGGACACCGGGGAGCTGTTTTTT. This chain links TRBV7-9 with TRBJ2-2; TRBD1 matches 10 bases. This CDR3 spans 15 amino acids. The V gene end was trimmed by 3 bases and the J gene end by 3 bases; junction bases not matched to a gene: 1. Germline assignment: CDR1 SEHNR and CDR2 FQNEAQ (reference sequence).

V gene TRBV11-2 combines with J gene TRBJ2-3; a weak D match, TRBD2 (5 bases). The CDR3 loop spans 15 amino acids. Trimming removed 5 bases from V and 2 bases from J, with 14 bases in between. Germline CDR1 SGHAT, CDR2 FQNNGV. CDR3 sequence: CASSRWETDTDTQYF. The CDR3 DNA follows: TGTGCCAGCAGCCGCTGGGAGACCGACACAGATACGCAGTATTTT.

This sequence joins TRBV7-9 and TRBJ2-2, with 12 positions matching TRBD2. V dropped 3 bases and J dropped 3; count of bases not matched to a gene: 5. CDR1 and CDR2 (germline): SEHNR, FQNEAQ (reference sequence). This CDR3 contains 17 residues. In DNA, the CDR3 is TGTGCCAGCAGCTTGGCTAGCGGGAGGGCTGACACCGGGGAGCTGTTTTTT. It translates to CASSLASGRADTGELFF. The variable domain in full, completed from reference TRBV7-9 and TRBJ2-2, reads DTGVSQNPRHKITKRGQNVTFRCDPISEHNRLYWYRQTLGQGPEFLTYFQNEAQLEKSRLLSDRFSAERPKGSFSTLEIQRTEQGDSAMYLCASSLASGRADTGELFFGEGSRLTVL.

CDR3 residues: CASRPLVIAGVIAGELFF. The DNA for the CDR3 is TGTGCCAGCAGGCCGTTGGTGATAGCGGGAGTTATCGCCGGGGAGCTGTTTTTT. V usage is TRBV7-2 and J usage is TRBJ2-2; TRBD2 matches at 9 bases. The CDR3 is 18 amino acids. Germline values: CDR1 SGHTA, CDR2 FQGNSA. V shed 6 bases and J 6 bases; nucleotides not matched to a gene: 17.

This chain connects TRBV5-1 to TRBJ2-2, with 14 bases that match TRBD2. In germline, CDR1 is SGHRS, CDR2 YFSETQ. This CDR3 has 17 residues. V trimming: 5 bases; J trimming: 4 bases; junction bases outside the gene matches: 7. CDR3 sequence reads: CASRPRGLAGGTGELFF. DNA of the CDR3: TGCGCCAGCAGACCTAGAGGACTAGCGGGAGGCACCGGGGAGCTGTTTTTT.

The V gene is TRBV5-1, the J gene TRBJ2-3, with 10 bases lining up with TRBD1. Trimming took 0 bases from V and 3 from J; bases not matched to a gene: 7. Germline assignment: CDR1 SGHRS and CDR2 YFSETQ. This CDR3 region has 17 residues. For the CDR3, the DNA is TGCGCCAGCAGCTTGGCCTACGGACAGGGGGGAACAGATACGCAGTATTTT. It codes for CASSLAYGQGGTDTQYF.

The rearrangement links TRBV5-1 to TRBJ2-1; 11 bases fit TRBD2. The J segment lost 4 bases and the V segment lost 4 bases, leaving 4 bases of the junction unmatched. CDR3 length equals 15 residues. The germline gives CDR1 SGHRS, CDR2 YFSETQ. Written as DNA, the CDR3 is TGCGCCAGCAGCATCAGACTAGCGGGGTACAATGAGCAGTTCTTC. It yields the protein CASSIRLAGYNEQFF.

This chain's CDR3 is CASRKAGAQGNEQFF. The CDR3 DNA is TGTGCCAGCAGGAAAGCGGGAGCTCAGGGGAATGAGCAGTTCTTC. The chain uses TRBV7-2 and TRBJ2-1, with 8 bases fitting TRBD2. The CDR3 loop spans 15 amino acids. After removal of 6 bases from V and 7 bases from J, the junction contained 11 bases not matched to a gene. Germline loops: CDR1 SGHTA, CDR2 FQGNSA.

The CDR3 spells CAAAQGSAYEQYF. The CDR3 DNA reads as TGTGCCGCTGCCCAGGGGAGCGCCTACGAGCAGTACTTC. The chain carries TRBV28 and TRBJ2-7, with D perhaps TRBD1 (6 bases). V lost 11 bases, J lost 2 bases, and 16 bases lay in between. Germline CDR1 is MDHEN and CDR2 is SYDVKM. This CDR3 is built from 13 residues.

The V call is TRBV7-3, the J call TRBJ2-2; D is ambiguous. The CDR3 consists of 15 residues. Germline V gene data show CDR1 as SGHTA and CDR2 as FQGTGA. Trimming removed 0 bases from V and 6 bases from J, with 11 bases in between. DNA for the CDR3: TGTGCCAGCAGCTTAACGCATGAAGCCCCCGGGGAGCTGTTTTTT. Translated, it gives CASSLTHEAPGELFF.

The V and J genes are TRBV6-6 and TRBJ2-7, with D possibly matching TRBD1 (5 bases). The CDR3 has 13 amino acids. The V end lost 0 bases, the J end lost 3 bases, and 6 bases lay between the germline ends. Germline assignment: CDR1 MNHNY and CDR2 SVGAGI (reference sequence). CDR3 residues: CASSYSTVYEQYF. The CDR3 nucleotides are TGTGCCAGCAGTTACTCGACAGTCTACGAGCAGTACTTC.

The chain recombines TRBV16 with TRBJ2-1; D uncertain. With 2 bases removed from V and 12 bases from J, the gap between germline ends came to 26 bases. The CDR3 totals 17 residues. Germline V CDR1 and CDR2: KGHSY, FQNENV. CDR3 DNA: TGTGCCAGCAGCCAACTACCCCTAGGTTGGCCTGACTCCCTGCAGTTCTTC. This encodes CASSQLPLGWPDSLQFF.

The rearrangement joins TRBV7-9 to TRBJ1-4; 7 bases agree with TRBD1. Germline-derived CDR1 and CDR2 are SEHNR and FQNEAQ (reference sequence). The CDR3 contains 15 residues. The J segment lost 6 bases and the V segment lost 5 bases, leaving 9 bases of the junction unmatched. In DNA form, the CDR3 reads TGTGCCAGCAGCCATATACAGGGGCCGGATGAAAAACTGTTTTTT. This codes for CASSHIQGPDEKLFF.

This chain links TRBV19 with TRBJ2-3; D might be TRBD2 (6 bases). Germline V gives CDR1 LNHDA, CDR2 SQIVND (reference sequence). V lost 3 bases and J lost 4, with 11 bases in between. There are 14 residues in the CDR3. CDR3 region: CASSIGRGADTQYF. The CDR3 nucleotides read TGTGCCAGTAGTATCGGGAGAGGGGCAGATACGCAGTATTTT.

This chain links TRBV7-2 with TRBJ1-4, with TRBD1 identical over 7 bases. This CDR3 contains 16 residues. The germline V gene has CDR1 SGHTA and CDR2 FQGNSA. Trimming removed 3 bases from V and 5 bases from J; junction bases left unmatched: 9. The chain's CDR3 is CASSFPQGGRNEKLFF. CDR3 DNA sequence: TGTGCCAGCAGCTTTCCCCAGGGGGGACGGAATGAAAAACTGTTTTTT.

This chain links TRBV9 with TRBJ2-2; perhaps TRBD1 as D (5 bases). V was clipped by 0 bases and J by 3 bases, with 15 bases between them. The germline V gene has CDR1 SGDLS and CDR2 YYNGEE. This CDR3 has 17 residues. The CDR3 region is CASSVASPGSDTGELFF. Here the CDR3 DNA reads TGTGCCAGCAGCGTAGCTTCGCCAGGGTCGGACACCGGGGAGCTGTTTTTT.

The V gene is TRBV18, the J gene TRBJ1-4; 7 nucleotides agree with TRBD1. The V segment lost 4 bases and the J segment 5 bases; nucleotides outside the gene matches: 13. From germline, CDR1 is KGHSH and CDR2 LQKENI. The CDR3 loop spans 17 amino acids. The CDR3 protein is CASSRTQGHGANEKLFF. CDR3 nucleotide sequence: TGTGCCAGCTCACGAACACAGGGGCATGGGGCGAATGAAAAACTGTTTTTT. Full variable domain (outside the CDR3, taken from reference TRBV18 and TRBJ1-4): NAGVMQNPRHLVRRRGQEARLRCSPMKGHSHVYWYRQLPEEGLKFMVYLQKENIIDESGMPKERFSAEFPKEGPSILRIQQVVRGDSAAYFCASSRTQGHGANEKLFFGSGTQLSVL.

The genes are TRBV28 and TRBJ1-2; 7 bases fit TRBD1. This CDR3 spans 12 amino acids. The V segment lost 8 bases and the J segment 1 base; nucleotides outside the gene matches: 1. Germline values: CDR1 MDHEN, CDR2 SYDVKM. This chain's CDR3 is CASGTVNYGYTF. CDR3 DNA sequence: TGTGCCAGCGGGACAGTTAACTATGGCTACACCTTC.